The next 25 T cell receptor beta chains were all read from a single sample in a study of identical twins. TCRdb re-derived calls from the 5' RACE reads in MiXCR, one entry per CDR3 protein. This sample has some 440,000 distinct CDR3 sequences; 20% to 30% occur once, and the top ten carry roughly 3%. A further study also used this sample, focusing on T cells expressing NK-cell markers.

The sequenced sample was CD4+ T cells sorted from blood. These receptors all come from a woman aged 18-29 years in good health.

This clonotype was picked up a small number of times. The V gene is TRBV10-3, the J gene TRBJ2-3; TRBD2 is a possible D gene (5 bases). This CDR3 spans 13 amino acids. Germline CDR1 reads ENHRY; CDR2 reads SYGVKD. V gave up 5 bases and J gave up 2 bases, with 8 bases separating them. The CDR3 sequence is CAISSGNTDTQYF. The CDR3 bases are TGTGCCATCAGTAGCGGAAACACAGATACGCAGTATTTT.

The chain uses TRBV6-6 and TRBJ1-6; D gene ambiguous. Germline assignment: CDR1 MNHNY and CDR2 SVGAGI (reference sequence). The CDR3 totals 13 residues. Trimming left V 6 bases short and J 7 bases short, with 10 bases between. This chain's CDR3 is CASRITGNSPLHF. CDR3 nucleotide sequence: TGTGCCAGCAGAATTACCGGGAATTCACCCCTCCACTTT.

This clonotype was seen at least ten times. The chain couples TRBV15 to TRBJ2-7; the D gene is possibly TRBD1 (6 bases). There are 17 residues in the CDR3. Germline V CDR1 and CDR2: LNHNV, YYDKDF (reference sequence). Trimming removed 3 bases from V and 2 bases from J, with 20 bases in between. CDR3 coding DNA: TGTGCCACCAGCAGGGAACCGCAGGGGTGGGGAGCCTACGAGCAGTACTTC. This codes for CATSREPQGWGAYEQYF.

This chain links TRBV24-1 with TRBJ2-1; TRBD2 matches at 7 bases. Germline CDR1 and CDR2: KGHDR and SFDVKD. The CDR3 length is 15 residues. With 7 bases clipped from V and 2 bases from J, the junction kept 7 bases outside the gene matches. CDR3: CATSPSGNTYNEQFF. The CDR3 DNA follows: TGTGCCACCAGCCCTAGCGGTAATACCTACAATGAGCAGTTCTTC.

The genes are TRBV20-1 and TRBJ2-3, with TRBD1 identical over 7 bases. J gave up 9 bases and V 0 bases, and 3 bases lay outside the gene matches. CDR1 is DFQATT and CDR2 is SNEGSKA in the germline V gene (reference sequence). The CDR3 covers 12 residues. The CDR3 is CSARDDRATQYF. The CDR3 bases are TGCAGTGCTAGAGACGACAGGGCAACGCAGTATTTT.

The chain couples TRBV5-1 to TRBJ2-7; 10 nucleotides align to TRBD1. Trimming at V came to 4 bases and at J to 3 bases, leaving 13 bases not matched to a gene. The CDR3 has 17 residues. From germline, CDR1 is SGHRS and CDR2 YFSETQ. The CDR3 region is CASSLVPLGTGVYEQYF. As DNA, the CDR3 is TGCGCCAGCAGCCTGGTCCCCTTGGGGACAGGGGTCTACGAGCAGTACTTC.

The chain uses TRBV20-1 and TRBJ2-1; D ambiguous. Germline CDR1 and CDR2: DFQATT and SNEGSKA (reference sequence). V was trimmed by 6 bases and J by 4 bases, leaving 10 bases between them. This CDR3 has 12 residues. The CDR3 loop reads CSAPPLYNEQFF. The CDR3 DNA reads TGCAGTGCCCCCCCCCTATACAATGAGCAGTTCTTC.

This chain joins TRBV3-1 and TRBJ1-4; no reliable D call. Trimming shortened V by 7 bases and J by 8 bases, and 17 bases separated the two germline ends. There are 14 residues in the CDR3. CDR1 and CDR2 from the germline V gene are LGHDT and YNNKEL (reference sequence). This CDR3 reads CASTSQGSGEKLFF. CDR3 in DNA: TGTGCCAGCACCTCGCAAGGGAGTGGGGAAAAACTGTTTTTT.

This clonotype was seen only a few times. The rearrangement links TRBV4-3 to TRBJ1-3, with D unresolved. CDR1 and CDR2 from the germline V gene are LGHNA and YSLEER. The CDR3 has 17 amino acids. V lost 1 base to trimming and J lost 1 base, with 14 bases between them. CDR3 coding DNA: TGCGCCAGCAGCCAAGTGGGGTCGGACCTATCTGGAAACACCATATATTTT. Translating it yields CASSQVGSDLSGNTIYF.

The chain has TRBV27 and TRBJ1-5, with 7 bases fitting TRBD1. Trimming cost V 2 bases and J 3 bases; bases outside gene matches: 13. From germline, CDR1 is MNHEY and CDR2 SMNVEV (reference sequence). This CDR3 is built from 18 residues. Here the CDR3 reads CASSLTALDRVINQPQHF. Here the CDR3 DNA reads TGTGCCAGCAGTTTAACAGCCCTAGACAGGGTCATCAATCAGCCCCAGCATTTT.

This chain links TRBV5-6 with TRBJ1-2, with 8 nucleotides matching TRBD1. V shed 3 bases and J 7 bases; nucleotides not matched to a gene: 8. CDR3 length equals 14 residues. Germline V gene data show CDR1 as SGHDT and CDR2 as YYEEEE. The CDR3 coding sequence is TGTGCCAGCAGCTGGGCCGGGCAGGGGGCTGGCTACACCTTC. Amino acid sequence: CASSWAGQGAGYTF.

This clonotype appeared a few times. The DNA for the CDR3 is TGTGCCAGCAGCTTGGATGAGGGCAGGGAGCTGTTTTTT. This gives the protein CASSLDEGRELFF. The chain has TRBV5-4 and TRBJ2-2; tentative D call: TRBD2 (5 bases). V lost 0 bases, J lost 9 bases, and 9 bases lay in between. The CDR3 sequence is 13 residues long. The germline CDR1 and CDR2 sequences are SGHNT and YYREEE (reference sequence).

This clonotype was seen only a few times. V is TRBV13 and J is TRBJ2-1; tentative D call: TRBD2 (5 bases). The CDR3 is 15 residues long. V was shortened by 3 bases and J by 0 bases, with 9 bases between the two germline ends. CDR1 and CDR2 from the germline V gene are PRHDT and FYEKMQ (reference sequence). The CDR3 loop reads CASSFASFSYNEQFF. In DNA, the CDR3 is TGTGCCAGCAGCTTTGCTAGCTTCTCCTACAATGAGCAGTTCTTC.

CDR3 DNA sequence: TGTGCCAGCAAGCAGGGTCGGGACACCATATATTTT. Encoded protein: CASKQGRDTIYF. The gene calls are TRBV2 and TRBJ1-3; tentative D call: TRBD1 (5 bases). Trimming took 7 bases from V and 8 from J, leaving 12 bases between them. The CDR3 contains 12 residues. CDR1 and CDR2 from the germline V gene are SNHLY and FYNNEI.

This sequence joins TRBV3-1 and TRBJ2-5, with D possibly being TRBD2 (7 bases). Trimming took 4 bases from V and 4 from J, leaving 16 bases between them. Per the germline V gene, CDR1 is LGHDT and CDR2 is YNNKEL (reference sequence). The CDR3 length is 15 residues. For the CDR3, the DNA is TGTGCCAGCAGCCTCCAACGGGGGGCCGGAGAGACCCAGTACTTC. It encodes CASSLQRGAGETQYF.

The chain combines TRBV12-3 or TRBV12-4 with TRBJ1-4, with D unclear. V gave up 6 bases and J gave up 6 bases, with 8 bases separating them. This CDR3 region has 12 residues. The CDR3 region has the DNA TGTGCCAGCAGAGGGCCAGATGAAAAACTGTTTTTT. Protein: CASRGPDEKLFF.

This clonotype occurred a few times. The chain employs TRBV12-3 or TRBV12-4 and TRBJ1-2; D remains unclear. The CDR3 length is 14 residues. V dropped 3 bases and J dropped 4 bases, with 12 bases sitting between them. CDR3 bases: TGTGCCAGCAGTTTTGGACGGCTTGGCTATGGCTACACCTTC. This encodes CASSFGRLGYGYTF.

The chain employs TRBV20-1 and TRBJ2-7; 7 nucleotides line up with TRBD2. The germline CDR1 and CDR2 sequences are DFQATT and SNEGSKA (reference sequence). This CDR3 has 14 amino acids. The junction had 12 bases not matched to a gene; V was cut back by 5 bases and J by 5 bases. CDR3 nucleotide sequence: TGCAGTGCTCCCCGGACTAGGCGAGGGGACGAGCAGTACTTC. Encoded protein: CSAPRTRRGDEQYF.

V usage is TRBV6-1 and J usage is TRBJ2-7; 10 nucleotides line up with TRBD1. This CDR3 comprises 15 residues. Germline V gene data show CDR1 as MNHNS and CDR2 as SASEGT. V was pared by 6 bases and J by 5 bases, with 10 bases of the junction left unmatched. The CDR3 nucleotides are TGTGCCAGCAGACCGCCCGGGACAGGGGTCCACGAGCAGTACTTC. Translation gives CASRPPGTGVHEQYF.

This clonotype was seen at least ten times. V is TRBV5-1 and J is TRBJ2-3; TRBD2 aligns across 9 bases. V shed 3 bases and J 2 bases; nucleotides not matched to a gene: 4. The CDR3 totals 15 residues. CDR1 and CDR2 from the germline V gene are SGHRS and YFSETQ. The CDR3 protein is CASSSSGASTDTQYF. DNA for the CDR3: TGCGCCAGCAGCTCTAGCGGGGCCTCCACAGATACGCAGTATTTT.

The chain carries TRBV5-1 and TRBJ2-7, with D possibly called TRBD1 or TRBD2 (6 bases each). Trimming shortened V by 2 bases and J by 2 bases, and 14 bases separated the two germline ends. CDR1 SGHRS and CDR2 YFSETQ come from the germline V gene. The CDR3 has 15 amino acids. In nucleotides, the CDR3 is TGCGCCAGCAGCTTCGAGTGGGGGGCAGCCTACGAGCAGTACTTC. Protein product: CASSFEWGAAYEQYF.

This clonotype turned up a few times. The gene calls are TRBV7-9 and TRBJ1-5; D may be TRBD1 (6 bases). V was cut by 5 bases and J by 6 bases, with 8 bases left in between. CDR1 is SEHNR, CDR2 FQNEAQ, per germline (reference sequence). The CDR3 loop spans 12 amino acids. The CDR3 nucleotides are TGTGCCAGCAGCCACAGGGCTCAGCCCCAGCATTTT. Translation gives CASSHRAQPQHF.

This sequence joins TRBV20-1 and TRBJ2-7, with 10 positions matching TRBD2. Germline CDR1 DFQATT, CDR2 SNEGSKA (reference sequence). V shed 5 bases, J shed 3 bases, and the junction held 10 bases outside the gene matches. The CDR3 runs 15 residues. The CDR3 DNA follows: TGCAGTGCTCCCTCAAGCGGGAGGGGCTACTACGAGCAGTACTTC. It encodes CSAPSSGRGYYEQYF.

The J gene is TRBJ2-3, the V gene TRBV20-1; 7 bases fit TRBD1. CDR1 and CDR2 from the germline V gene are DFQATT and SNEGSKA (reference sequence). The V segment lost 3 bases and the J segment 4 bases; nucleotides outside the gene matches: 10. The CDR3 is 15 amino acids. This CDR3 is CSASLYTGVADTQYF. CDR3 nucleotides: TGCAGTGCTAGTCTCTACACAGGGGTGGCAGATACGCAGTATTTT.

This clonotype appeared a few times. This chain joins TRBV12-3 or TRBV12-4 and TRBJ2-6; D is tentatively TRBD1 or TRBD2 (5 bases each). The CDR3 sequence is 16 residues long. With 6 bases removed from V and 1 base from J, the gap between germline ends came to 13 bases. CDR3 bases: TGTGCCAGCAGGTCCGGGGCGTATTCTGGGGCCAACGTCCTGACTTTC. It yields the protein CASRSGAYSGANVLTF.